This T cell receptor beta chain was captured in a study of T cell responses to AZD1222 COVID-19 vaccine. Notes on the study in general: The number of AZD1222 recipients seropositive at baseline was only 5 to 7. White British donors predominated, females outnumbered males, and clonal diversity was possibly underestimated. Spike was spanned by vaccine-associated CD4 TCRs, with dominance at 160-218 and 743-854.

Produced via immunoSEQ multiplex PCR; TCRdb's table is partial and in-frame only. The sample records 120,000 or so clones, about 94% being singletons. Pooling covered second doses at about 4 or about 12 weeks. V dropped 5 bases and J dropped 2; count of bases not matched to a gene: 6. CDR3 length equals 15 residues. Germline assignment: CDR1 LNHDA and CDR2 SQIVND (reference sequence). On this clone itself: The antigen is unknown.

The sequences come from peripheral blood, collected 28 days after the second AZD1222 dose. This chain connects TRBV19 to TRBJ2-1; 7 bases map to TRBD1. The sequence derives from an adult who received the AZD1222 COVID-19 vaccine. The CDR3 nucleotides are TGTGCCAGTAGTTCTGACAGGGTAACCTACAATGAGCAGTTCTTC. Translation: CASSSDRVTYNEQFF. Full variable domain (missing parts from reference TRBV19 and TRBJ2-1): DGGITQSPKYLFRKEGQNVTLSCEQNLNHDAMYWYRQDPGQGLRLIYYSQIVNDFQKGDIAEGYSVSREKKESFPLTVTSAQKNPTAFYLCASSSDRVTYNEQFFGPGTRLTVL.